This T cell receptor beta chain was sequenced for a study of CD8+ T cells in alopecia areata. Investigators isolated RNA and reverse transcribed it into cDNA to act as the sequencing template. TCRdb's table, derived via immunoSEQ multiplex PCR, lists solely in-frame clones and lacks some. The sample yields about 150,000 clones, over 80% seen once. This CDR3 spans 13 amino acids. CDR1 is SGDLS, CDR2 YYNGEE, per germline. Trimming left V 3 bases short and J 1 base short, with 6 bases between. A single count supports this clone. V and J are TRBV9 and TRBJ2-3; tentatively, D is TRBD2 (5 bases). The receptor's source is a human donor with alopecia areata. Sequencing used CD8+ T cells sorted from blood, obtained at week 0. The DNA for the CDR3 is TGTGCCAGCAGCGCCGGGGGCACAGATACGCAGTATTTT. Protein product: CASSAGGTDTQYF.